This paragraph covers one T cell receptor beta chain sequence. Its antigen is unidentified. The data were taken from a study of OX40 agonist ivuxolimab in advanced cancers. General study results and limits: Clonal expansion in partial responders at 0.1-3.0 mg/kg ranked among the lowest.

The CDR3 runs to 15 residues. Germline CDR1 is SGHAT and CDR2 is FQNNGV. V was shortened by 2 bases and J by 0 bases, with 10 bases between the two germline ends. Clones were sequenced by immunoSEQ multiplex PCR, and TCRdb holds only the in-frame ones, with some missing. The top ten clones hold 0.2% to 0.25% of a sample with more than 75,000 clones, approximately 89% of them seen once. The rearrangement links TRBV11-2 to TRBJ1-1; no clear D. The sequence was collected from an adult with an advanced solid tumor such as melanoma, head and neck, liver or kidney cancer. Sample: CD4+ or CD8+ T cells sorted from blood, taken in a trial of the OX40 agonist ivuxolimab. CDR3 coding DNA: TGTGCCAGCAGCTTACTGGGGTCTTTGAACACTGAAGCTTTCTTT. This translates into CASSLLGSLNTEAFF.